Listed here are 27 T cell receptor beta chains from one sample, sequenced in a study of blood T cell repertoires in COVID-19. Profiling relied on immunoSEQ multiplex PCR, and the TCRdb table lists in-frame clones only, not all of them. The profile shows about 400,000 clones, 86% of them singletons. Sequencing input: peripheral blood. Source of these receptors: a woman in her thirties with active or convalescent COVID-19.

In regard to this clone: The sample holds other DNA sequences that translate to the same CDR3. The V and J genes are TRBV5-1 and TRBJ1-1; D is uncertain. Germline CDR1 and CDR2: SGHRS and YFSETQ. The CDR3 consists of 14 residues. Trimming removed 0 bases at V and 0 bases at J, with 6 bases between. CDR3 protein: CASSLGGMNTEAFF. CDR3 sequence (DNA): TGCGCCAGCAGCTTGGGAGGGATGAACACTGAAGCTTTCTTT.

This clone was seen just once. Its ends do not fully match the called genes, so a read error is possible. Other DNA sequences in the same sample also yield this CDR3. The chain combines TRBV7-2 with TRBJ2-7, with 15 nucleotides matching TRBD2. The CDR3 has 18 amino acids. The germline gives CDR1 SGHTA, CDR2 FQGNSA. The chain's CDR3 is CASSPTNPGLAGGNEQYF. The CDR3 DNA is TGTGCTAGCAGCCCCACCAACCCGGGACTAGCGGGAGGAAACGAGCAGTACTTC.

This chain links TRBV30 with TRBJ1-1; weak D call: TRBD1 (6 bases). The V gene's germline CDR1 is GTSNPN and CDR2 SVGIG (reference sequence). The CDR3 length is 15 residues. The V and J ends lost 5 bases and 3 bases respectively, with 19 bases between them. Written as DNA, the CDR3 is TGTGCCTGGGCTACAGGGATTTACGGCGACACTGAAGCTTTCTTT. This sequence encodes CAWATGIYGDTEAFF.

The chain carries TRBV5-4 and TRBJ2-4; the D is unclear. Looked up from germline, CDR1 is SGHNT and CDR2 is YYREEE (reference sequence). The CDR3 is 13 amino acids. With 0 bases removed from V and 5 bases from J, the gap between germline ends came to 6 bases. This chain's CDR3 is CASSLGRENIQYF. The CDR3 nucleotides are TGTGCCAGCAGCTTGGGACGGGAAAACATTCAGTACTTC.

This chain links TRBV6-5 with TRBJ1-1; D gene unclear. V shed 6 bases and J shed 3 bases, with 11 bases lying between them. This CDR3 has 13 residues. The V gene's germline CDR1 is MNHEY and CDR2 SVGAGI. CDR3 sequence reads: CASSLTRDTEAFF. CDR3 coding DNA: TGTGCCAGCAGCCTCACGAGGGACACTGAAGCTTTCTTT.

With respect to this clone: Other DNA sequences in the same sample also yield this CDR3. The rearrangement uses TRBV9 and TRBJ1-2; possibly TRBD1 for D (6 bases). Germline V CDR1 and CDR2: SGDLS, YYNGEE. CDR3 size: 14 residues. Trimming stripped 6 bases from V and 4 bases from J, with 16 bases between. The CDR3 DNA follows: TGTGCCAGCAACCAAGGGGGAAGGACCTATGGCTACACCTTC. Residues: CASNQGGRTYGYTF. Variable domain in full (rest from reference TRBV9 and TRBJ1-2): DSGVTQTPKHLITATGQRVTLRCSPRSGDLSVYWYQQSLDQGLQFLIQYYNGEERAKGNILERFSAQQFPDLHSELNLSSLELGDSALYFCASNQGGRTYGYTFGSGTRLTVV.

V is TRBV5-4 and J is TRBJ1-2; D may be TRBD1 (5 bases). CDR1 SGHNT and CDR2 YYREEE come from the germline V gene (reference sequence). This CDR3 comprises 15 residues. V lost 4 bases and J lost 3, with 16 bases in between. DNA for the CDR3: TGTGCCAGCAGCGGTAGCGGGGGGGAGGACTATGGCTACACCTTC. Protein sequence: CASSGSGGEDYGYTF.

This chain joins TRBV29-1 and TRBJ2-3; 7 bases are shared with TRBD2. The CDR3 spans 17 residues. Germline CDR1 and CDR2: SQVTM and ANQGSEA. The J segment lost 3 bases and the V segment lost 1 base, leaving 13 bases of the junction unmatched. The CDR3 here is CSVEVRERGGSTDTQYF. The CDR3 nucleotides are TGCAGCGTTGAAGTCCGTGAGCGGGGAGGCAGTACAGATACGCAGTATTTT.

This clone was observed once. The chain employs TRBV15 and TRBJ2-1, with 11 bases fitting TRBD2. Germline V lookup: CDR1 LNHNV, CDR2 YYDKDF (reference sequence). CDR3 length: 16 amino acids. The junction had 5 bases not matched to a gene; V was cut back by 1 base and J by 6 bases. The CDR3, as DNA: TGTGCCACCAGCAGAGCAGTCCTAGCGGGAGGCAATGAGCAGTTCTTC. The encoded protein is CATSRAVLAGGNEQFF.

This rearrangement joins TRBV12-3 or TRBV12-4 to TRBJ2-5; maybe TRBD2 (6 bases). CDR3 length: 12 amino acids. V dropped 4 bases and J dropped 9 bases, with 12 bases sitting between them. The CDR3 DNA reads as TGTGCCAGCAGTTCCCCCGGCGGGGCCCAGTACTTC. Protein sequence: CASSSPGGAQYF.

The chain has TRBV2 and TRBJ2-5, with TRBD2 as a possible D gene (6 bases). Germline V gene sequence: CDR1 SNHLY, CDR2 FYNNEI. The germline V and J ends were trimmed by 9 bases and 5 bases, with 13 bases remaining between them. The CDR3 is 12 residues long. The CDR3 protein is CASGTLPETQYF. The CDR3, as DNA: TGTGCCAGTGGGACTCTCCCGGAGACCCAGTACTTC.

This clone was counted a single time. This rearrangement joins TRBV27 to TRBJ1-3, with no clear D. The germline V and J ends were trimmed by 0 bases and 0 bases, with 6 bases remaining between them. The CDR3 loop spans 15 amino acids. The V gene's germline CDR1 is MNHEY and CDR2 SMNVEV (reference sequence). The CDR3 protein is CASSLSPDSGNTIYF. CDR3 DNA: TGTGCCAGCAGTTTATCGCCAGACTCTGGAAACACCATATATTTT.

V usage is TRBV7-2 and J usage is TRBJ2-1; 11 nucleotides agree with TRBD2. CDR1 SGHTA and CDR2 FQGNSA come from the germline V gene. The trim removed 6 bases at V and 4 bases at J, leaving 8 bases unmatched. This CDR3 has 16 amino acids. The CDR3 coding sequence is TGTGCCAGCAGTAGGGGTAGCGGGAGGGTTTACAATGAGCAGTTCTTC. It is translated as CASSRGSGRVYNEQFF.

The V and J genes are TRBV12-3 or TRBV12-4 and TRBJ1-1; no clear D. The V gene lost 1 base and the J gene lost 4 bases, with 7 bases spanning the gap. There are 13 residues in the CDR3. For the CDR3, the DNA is TGTGCCAGCAGTTTAGGTCCGGGCACTGAAGCTTTCTTT. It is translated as CASSLGPGTEAFF.

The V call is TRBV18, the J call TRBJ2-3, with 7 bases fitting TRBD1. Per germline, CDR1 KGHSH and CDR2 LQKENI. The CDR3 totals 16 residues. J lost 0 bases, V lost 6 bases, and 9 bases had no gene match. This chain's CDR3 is CASSLIMTGSTDTQYF. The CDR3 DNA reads TGTGCCAGCTCCTTGATAATGACAGGGAGCACAGATACGCAGTATTTT.

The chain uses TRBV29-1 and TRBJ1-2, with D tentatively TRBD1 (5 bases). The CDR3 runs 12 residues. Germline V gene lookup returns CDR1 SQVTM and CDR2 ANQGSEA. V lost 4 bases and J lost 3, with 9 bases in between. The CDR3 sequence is CSVVSGDYGYTF. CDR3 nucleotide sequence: TGCAGCGTTGTGTCGGGGGACTATGGCTACACCTTC.

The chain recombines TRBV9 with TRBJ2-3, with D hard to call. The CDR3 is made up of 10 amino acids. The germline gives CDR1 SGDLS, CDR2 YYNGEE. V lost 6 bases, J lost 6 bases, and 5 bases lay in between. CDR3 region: CASNADTQYF. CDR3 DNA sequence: TGTGCCAGCAACGCGGATACGCAGTATTTT. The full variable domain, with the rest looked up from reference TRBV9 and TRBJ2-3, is DSGVTQTPKHLITATGQRVTLRCSPRSGDLSVYWYQQSLDQGLQFLIQYYNGEERAKGNILERFSAQQFPDLHSELNLSSLELGDSALYFCASNADTQYFGPGTRLTVL.

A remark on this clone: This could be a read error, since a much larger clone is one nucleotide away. The CDR3 DNA is TGTGCCAGCAGCCACTCCTACGAGCAGTACTTC. Its protein is CASSHSYEQYF. The chain links TRBV7-2 to TRBJ2-7; D not resolved. CDR3 length: 11 residues. V lost 5 bases and J 0 bases, leaving 2 bases between the germline ends. Germline lookup yields CDR1 SGHTA and CDR2 FQGNSA.

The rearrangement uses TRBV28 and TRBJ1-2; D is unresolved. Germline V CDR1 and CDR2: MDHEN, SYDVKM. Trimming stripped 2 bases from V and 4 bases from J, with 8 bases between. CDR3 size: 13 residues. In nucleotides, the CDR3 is TGTGCCAGCAGTTTAAATACAGTCTATGGCTACACCTTC. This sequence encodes CASSLNTVYGYTF.

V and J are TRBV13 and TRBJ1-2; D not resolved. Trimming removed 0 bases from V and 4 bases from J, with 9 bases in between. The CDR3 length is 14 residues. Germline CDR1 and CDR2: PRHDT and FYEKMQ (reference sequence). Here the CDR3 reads CASSLGQEVYGYTF. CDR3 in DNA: TGTGCCAGCAGCTTAGGGCAGGAAGTCTATGGCTACACCTTC.

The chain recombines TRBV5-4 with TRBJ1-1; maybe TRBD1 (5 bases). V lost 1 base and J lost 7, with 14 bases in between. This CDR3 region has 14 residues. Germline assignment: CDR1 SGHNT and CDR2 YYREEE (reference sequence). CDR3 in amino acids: CASSLTRGIGEAFF. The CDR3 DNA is TGTGCCAGCAGCTTGACGCGGGGGATTGGTGAAGCTTTCTTT. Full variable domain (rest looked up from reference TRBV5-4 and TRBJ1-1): ETGVTQSPTHLIKTRGQQVTLRCSSQSGHNTVSWYQQALGQGPQFIFQYYREEENGRGNFPPRFSGLQFPNYSSELNVNALELDDSALYLCASSLTRGIGEAFFGQGTRLTVV.

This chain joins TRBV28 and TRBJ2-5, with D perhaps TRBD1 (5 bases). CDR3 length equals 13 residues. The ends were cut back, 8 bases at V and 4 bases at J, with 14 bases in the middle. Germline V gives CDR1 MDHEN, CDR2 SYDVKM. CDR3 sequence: CASGKIGVETQYF. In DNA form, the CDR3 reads TGTGCCAGCGGTAAAATAGGGGTAGAGACCCAGTACTTC.

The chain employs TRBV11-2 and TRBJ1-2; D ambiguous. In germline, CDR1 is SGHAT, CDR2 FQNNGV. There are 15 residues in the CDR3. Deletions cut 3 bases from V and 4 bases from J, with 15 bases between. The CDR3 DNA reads TGTGCCAGCAGCTTGTCACAGACATCAGCCTATGGCTACACCTTC. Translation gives CASSLSQTSAYGYTF.

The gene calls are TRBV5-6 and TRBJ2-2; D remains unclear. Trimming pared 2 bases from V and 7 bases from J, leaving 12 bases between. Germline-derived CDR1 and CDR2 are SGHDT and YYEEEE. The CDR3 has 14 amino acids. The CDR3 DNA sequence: TGTGCCAGCAGCTTTGGGCAGGTGTTCGGGGAGCTGTTTTTT. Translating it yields CASSFGQVFGELFF.

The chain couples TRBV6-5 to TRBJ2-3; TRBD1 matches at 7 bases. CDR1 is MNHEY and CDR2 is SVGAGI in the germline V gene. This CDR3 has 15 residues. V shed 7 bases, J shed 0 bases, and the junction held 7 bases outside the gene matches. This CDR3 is CASTTSGGSTDTQYF. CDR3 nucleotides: TGTGCCAGCACCACTTCAGGGGGTAGCACAGATACGCAGTATTTT.

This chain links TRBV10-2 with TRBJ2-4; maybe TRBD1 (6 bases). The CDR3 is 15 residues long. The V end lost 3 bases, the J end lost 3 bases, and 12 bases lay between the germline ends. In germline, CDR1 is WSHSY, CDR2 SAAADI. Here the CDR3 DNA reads TGCGCCAGCAGTGAATATTTGGACAGCAAAAACATTCAGTACTTC. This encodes CASSEYLDSKNIQYF.

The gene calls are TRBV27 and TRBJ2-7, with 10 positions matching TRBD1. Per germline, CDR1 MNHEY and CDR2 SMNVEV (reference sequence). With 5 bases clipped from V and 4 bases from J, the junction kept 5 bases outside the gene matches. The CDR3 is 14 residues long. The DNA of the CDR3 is TGTGCCAGCAGTGCCGGGACAGGGGTGTACGAGCAGTACTTC. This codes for CASSAGTGVYEQYF.